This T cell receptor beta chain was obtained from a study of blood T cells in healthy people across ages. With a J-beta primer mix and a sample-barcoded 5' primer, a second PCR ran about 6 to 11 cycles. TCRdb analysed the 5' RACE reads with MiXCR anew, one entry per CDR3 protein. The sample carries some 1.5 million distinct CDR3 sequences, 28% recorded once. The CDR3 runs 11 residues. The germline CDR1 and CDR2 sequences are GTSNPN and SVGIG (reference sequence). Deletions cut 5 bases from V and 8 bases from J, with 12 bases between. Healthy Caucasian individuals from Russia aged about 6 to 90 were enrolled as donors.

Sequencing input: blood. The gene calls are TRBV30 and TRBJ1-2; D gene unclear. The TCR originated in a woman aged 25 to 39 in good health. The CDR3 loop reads CAWGENNGYTF. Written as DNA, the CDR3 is TGTGCCTGGGGTGAGAATAACGGCTACACCTTC.